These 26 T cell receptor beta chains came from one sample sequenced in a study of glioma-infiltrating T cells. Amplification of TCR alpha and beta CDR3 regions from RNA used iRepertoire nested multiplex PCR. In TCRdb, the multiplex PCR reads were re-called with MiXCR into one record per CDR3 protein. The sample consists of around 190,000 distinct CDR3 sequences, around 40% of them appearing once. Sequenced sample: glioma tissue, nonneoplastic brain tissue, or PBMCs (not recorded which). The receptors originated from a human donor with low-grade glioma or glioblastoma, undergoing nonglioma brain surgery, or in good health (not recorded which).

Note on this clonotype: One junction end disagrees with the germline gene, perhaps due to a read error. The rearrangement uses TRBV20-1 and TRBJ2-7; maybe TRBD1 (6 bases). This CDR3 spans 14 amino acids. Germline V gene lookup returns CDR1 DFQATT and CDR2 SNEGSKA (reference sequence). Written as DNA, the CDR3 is TGCATTGCTAGGCCCGCCGGCAGGGGCTACGAGCAGTACTTC. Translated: CIARPAGRGYEQYF.

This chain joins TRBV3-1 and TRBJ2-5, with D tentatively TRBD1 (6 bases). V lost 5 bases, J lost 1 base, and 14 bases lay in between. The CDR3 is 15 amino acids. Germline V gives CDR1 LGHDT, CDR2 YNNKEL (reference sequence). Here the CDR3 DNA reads TGTGCCAGCAGCGACACGGGACACTTCCAAGAGACCCAGTACTTC. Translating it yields CASSDTGHFQETQYF.

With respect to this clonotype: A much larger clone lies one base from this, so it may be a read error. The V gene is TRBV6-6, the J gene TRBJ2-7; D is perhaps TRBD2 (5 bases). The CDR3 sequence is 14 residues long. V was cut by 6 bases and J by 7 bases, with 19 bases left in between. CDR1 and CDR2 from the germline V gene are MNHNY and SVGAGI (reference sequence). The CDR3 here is CASSSEGTYNEQYF. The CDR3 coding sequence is TGTGCCAGCAGCTCCGAGGGTACCTACAATGAGCAGTACTTC.

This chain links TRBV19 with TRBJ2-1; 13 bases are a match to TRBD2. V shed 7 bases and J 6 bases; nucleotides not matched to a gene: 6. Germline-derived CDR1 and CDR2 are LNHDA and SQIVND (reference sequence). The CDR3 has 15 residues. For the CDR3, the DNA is TGTGCCAGTAACCAACTAGCGGGAGGGCCCAATGAGCAGTTCTTC. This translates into CASNQLAGGPNEQFF.

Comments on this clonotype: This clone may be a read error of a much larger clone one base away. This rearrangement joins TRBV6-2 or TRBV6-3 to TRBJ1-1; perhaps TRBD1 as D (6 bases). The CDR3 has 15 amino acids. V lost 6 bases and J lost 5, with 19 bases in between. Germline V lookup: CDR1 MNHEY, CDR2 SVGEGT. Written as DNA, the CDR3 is TGTGCCAGCAGGCAAGGCACGGGGGCGTGGACTGAAGCTTTCTTT. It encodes CASRQGTGAWTEAFF.

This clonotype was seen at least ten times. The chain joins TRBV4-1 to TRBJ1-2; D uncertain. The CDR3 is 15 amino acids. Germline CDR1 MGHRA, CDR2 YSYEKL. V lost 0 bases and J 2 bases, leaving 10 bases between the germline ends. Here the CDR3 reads CASSQEGRGNYGYTF. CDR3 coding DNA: TGCGCCAGCAGCCAAGAAGGTAGAGGGAACTATGGCTACACCTTC.

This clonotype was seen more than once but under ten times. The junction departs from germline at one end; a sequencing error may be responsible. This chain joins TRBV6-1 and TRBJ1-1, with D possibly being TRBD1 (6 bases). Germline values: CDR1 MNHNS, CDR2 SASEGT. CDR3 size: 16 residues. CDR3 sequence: CASSQTGPSANTEAFF. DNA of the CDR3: TGCGCCAGCAGCCAGACAGGCCCCTCCGCGAACACTGAAGCTTTCTTT.

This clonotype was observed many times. The CDR3 DNA follows: TGTGCCAGCAGCTTCGGTCCTGCAGATACGCAGTATTTT. It is translated as CASSFGPADTQYF. This chain joins TRBV7-2 and TRBJ2-3; no clear D. The V end was cut by 3 bases, the J end by 4 bases, with 8 bases between. Germline CDR1 reads SGHTA; CDR2 reads FQGNSA. This CDR3 is 13 amino acids long.

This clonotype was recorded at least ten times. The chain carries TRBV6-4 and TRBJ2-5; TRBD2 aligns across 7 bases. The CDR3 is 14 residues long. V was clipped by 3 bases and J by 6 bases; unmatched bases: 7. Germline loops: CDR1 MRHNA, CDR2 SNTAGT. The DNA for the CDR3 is TGTGCCAGCAGTGAGTCTAGCGGAGTAAAGACCCAGTACTTC. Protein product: CASSESSGVKTQYF.

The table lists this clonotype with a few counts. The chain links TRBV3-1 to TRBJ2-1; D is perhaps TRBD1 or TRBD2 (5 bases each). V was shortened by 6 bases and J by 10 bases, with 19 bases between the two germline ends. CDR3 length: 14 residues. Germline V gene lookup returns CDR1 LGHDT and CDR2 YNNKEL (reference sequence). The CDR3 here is CASRPKGRPSEQFF. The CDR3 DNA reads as TGTGCCAGCAGACCGAAGGGGAGACCCAGCGAGCAGTTCTTC.

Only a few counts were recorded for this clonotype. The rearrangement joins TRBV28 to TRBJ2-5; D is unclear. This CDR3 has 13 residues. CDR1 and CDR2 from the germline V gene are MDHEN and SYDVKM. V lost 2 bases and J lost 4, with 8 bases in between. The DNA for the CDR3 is TGTGCCAGCAGTTTAGAGTTGGTAGAGACCCAGTACTTC. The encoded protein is CASSLELVETQYF.

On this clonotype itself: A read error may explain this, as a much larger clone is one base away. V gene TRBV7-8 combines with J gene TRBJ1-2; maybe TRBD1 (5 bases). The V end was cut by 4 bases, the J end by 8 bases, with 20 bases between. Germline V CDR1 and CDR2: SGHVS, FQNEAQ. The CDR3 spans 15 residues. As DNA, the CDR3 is TGTGCCAGCAGCTCAAATCTCGCGCGGGGGAGAGGCTACACCTTC. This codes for CASSSNLARGRGYTF.

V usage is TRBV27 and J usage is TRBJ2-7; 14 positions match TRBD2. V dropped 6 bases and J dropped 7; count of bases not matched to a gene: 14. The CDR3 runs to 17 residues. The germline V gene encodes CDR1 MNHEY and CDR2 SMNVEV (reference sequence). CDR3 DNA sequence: TGTGCCAGCAGCCAACCGGGACTAGCGGGAGTCCATGGTGAGCAGTACTTC. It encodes CASSQPGLAGVHGEQYF.

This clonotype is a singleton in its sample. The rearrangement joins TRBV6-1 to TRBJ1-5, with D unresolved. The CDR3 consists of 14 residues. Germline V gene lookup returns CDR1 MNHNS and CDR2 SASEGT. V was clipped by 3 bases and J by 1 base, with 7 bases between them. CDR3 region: CASSEVRSNQPQHF. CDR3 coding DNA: TGTGCCAGCAGTGAGGTCAGGAGCAATCAGCCCCAGCATTTT.

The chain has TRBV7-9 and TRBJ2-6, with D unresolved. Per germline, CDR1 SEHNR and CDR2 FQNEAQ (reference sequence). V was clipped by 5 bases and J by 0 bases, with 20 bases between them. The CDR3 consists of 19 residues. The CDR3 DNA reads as TGTGCCAGCAGCGCCTCTAAGCAGATTTACCGCTCTGGGGCCAACGTCCTGACTTTC. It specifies CASSASKQIYRSGANVLTF. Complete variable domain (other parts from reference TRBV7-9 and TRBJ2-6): DTGVSQNPRHKITKRGQNVTFRCDPISEHNRLYWYRQTLGQGPEFLTYFQNEAQLEKSRLLSDRFSAERPKGSFSTLEIQRTEQGDSAMYLCASSASKQIYRSGANVLTFGAGSRLTVL.

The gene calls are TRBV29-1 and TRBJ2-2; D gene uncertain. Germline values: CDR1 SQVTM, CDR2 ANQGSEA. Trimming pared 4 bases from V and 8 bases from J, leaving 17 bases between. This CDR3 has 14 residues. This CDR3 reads CSVGLFPDLGELFF. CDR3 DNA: TGCAGCGTTGGCCTCTTTCCGGACCTAGGGGAGCTGTTTTTT.

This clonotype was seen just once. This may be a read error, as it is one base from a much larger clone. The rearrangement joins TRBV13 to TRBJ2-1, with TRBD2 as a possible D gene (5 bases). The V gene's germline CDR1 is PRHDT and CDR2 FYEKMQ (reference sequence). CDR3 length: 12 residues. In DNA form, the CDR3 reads TGTGCCAGCGGAAGACCGGGGTATGAGAAGTTCTTC. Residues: CASGRPGYEKFF.

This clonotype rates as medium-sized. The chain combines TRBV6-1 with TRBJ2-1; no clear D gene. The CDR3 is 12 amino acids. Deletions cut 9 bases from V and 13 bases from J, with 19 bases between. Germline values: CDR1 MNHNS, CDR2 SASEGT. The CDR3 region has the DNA TGTGCCAGTCTAATTAACCAGGAAGACCAGTTCTTC. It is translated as CASLINQEDQFF.

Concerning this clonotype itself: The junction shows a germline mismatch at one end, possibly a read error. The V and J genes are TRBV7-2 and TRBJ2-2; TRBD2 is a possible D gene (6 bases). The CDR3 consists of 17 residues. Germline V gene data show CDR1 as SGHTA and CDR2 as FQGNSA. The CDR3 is CASSLHPGTKNTGGLFF. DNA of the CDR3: TGTGCCAGCAGCTTACATCCCGGGACCAAGAACACCGGGGGGCTGTTTTTT.

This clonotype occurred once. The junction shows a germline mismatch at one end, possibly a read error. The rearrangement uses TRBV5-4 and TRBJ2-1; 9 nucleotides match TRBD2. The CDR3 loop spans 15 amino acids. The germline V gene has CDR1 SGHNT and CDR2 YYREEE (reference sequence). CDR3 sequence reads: CASGLKASGTNEQFF. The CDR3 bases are TGTGCCAGCGGCTTGAAGGCTAGCGGGACTAATGAGCAGTTCTTC.

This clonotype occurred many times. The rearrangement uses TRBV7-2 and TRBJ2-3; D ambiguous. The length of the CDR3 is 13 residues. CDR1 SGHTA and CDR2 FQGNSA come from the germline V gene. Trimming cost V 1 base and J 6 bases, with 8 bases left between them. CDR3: CASSLDIWDTQYF. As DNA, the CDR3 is TGTGCCAGCAGCTTAGACATATGGGATACGCAGTATTTT.

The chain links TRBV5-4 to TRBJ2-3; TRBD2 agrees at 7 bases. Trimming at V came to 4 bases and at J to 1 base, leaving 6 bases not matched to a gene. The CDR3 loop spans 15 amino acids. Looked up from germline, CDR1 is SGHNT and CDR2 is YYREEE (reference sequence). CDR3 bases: TGTGCCAGCAGCATCAGCGGGGAGGGCACAGATACGCAGTATTTT. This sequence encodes CASSISGEGTDTQYF.

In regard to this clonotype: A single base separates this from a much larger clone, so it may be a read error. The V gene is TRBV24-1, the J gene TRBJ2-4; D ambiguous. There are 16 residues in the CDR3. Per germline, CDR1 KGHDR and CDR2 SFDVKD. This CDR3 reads CATSDLPGRKRHIKYF. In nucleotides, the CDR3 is TGTGCCACCAGTGATTTACCCGGCCGAAAAAGGCACATTAAGTACTTC.

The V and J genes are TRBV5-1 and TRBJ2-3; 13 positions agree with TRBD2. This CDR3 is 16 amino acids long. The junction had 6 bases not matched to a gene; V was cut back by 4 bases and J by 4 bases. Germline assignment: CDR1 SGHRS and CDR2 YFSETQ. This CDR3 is CASSKGLAGEADTQYF. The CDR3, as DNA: TGCGCCAGCAGCAAAGGACTAGCGGGAGAGGCAGATACGCAGTATTTT.

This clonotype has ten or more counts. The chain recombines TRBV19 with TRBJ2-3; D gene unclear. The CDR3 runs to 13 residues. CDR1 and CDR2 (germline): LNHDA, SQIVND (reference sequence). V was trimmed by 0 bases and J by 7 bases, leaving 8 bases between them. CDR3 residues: CASSIDRINTQYF. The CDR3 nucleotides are TGTGCCAGTAGTATAGATCGGATAAATACGCAGTATTTT.

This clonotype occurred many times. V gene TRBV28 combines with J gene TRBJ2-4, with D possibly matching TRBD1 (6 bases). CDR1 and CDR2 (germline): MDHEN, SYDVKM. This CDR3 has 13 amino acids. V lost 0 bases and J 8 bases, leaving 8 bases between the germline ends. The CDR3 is CASSLWGADIQYF. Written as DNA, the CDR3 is TGTGCCAGCAGTTTATGGGGGGCGGACATTCAGTACTTC.